One and the same sample provided the 23 T cell receptor beta chains below, sequenced in a study of blood T cell repertoires in COVID-19 (TCRdb year 2020). The library was built by means of the immunoSEQ multiplex PCR assay. Held by TCRdb, this immuneACCESS table contains in-frame sequences only and omits some clones. Under half of the omission traces to an unresolved V gene where checked; the cause of the rest is unknown. The sample records about 190,000 clones, around nine tenths of which are singletons. The ten largest clones represent 2.1% of the sample. Sequencing was carried out using peripheral blood. The receptors come from a man aged 70 or older with active or convalescent COVID-19.

This clone was seen just once. This chain connects TRBV9 to TRBJ2-5, with TRBD2 identical over 7 bases. This CDR3 has 14 residues. Per germline, CDR1 SGDLS and CDR2 YYNGEE. V was clipped by 0 bases and J by 4 bases; unmatched bases: 3. In DNA form, the CDR3 reads TGTGCCAGCAGCGTAGGGGGAGGGTCAGAGACCCAGTACTTC. Protein: CASSVGGGSETQYF.

The chain couples TRBV5-1 to TRBJ2-2, with 12 bases fitting TRBD1. Germline V gene data show CDR1 as SGHRS and CDR2 as YFSETQ. The V gene end was trimmed by 5 bases and the J gene end by 6 bases; junction bases not matched to a gene: 2. The CDR3 runs to 14 residues. The CDR3 spells CASRGQGAPGELFF. The CDR3 nucleotides are TGCGCCAGCAGGGGACAGGGGGCGCCCGGGGAGCTGTTTTTT.

This chain connects TRBV2 to TRBJ1-3, with D possibly TRBD1 on 5 matching bases. Germline CDR1 and CDR2: SNHLY and FYNNEI. The CDR3 runs 15 residues. V dropped 8 bases and J dropped 8 bases, with 22 bases sitting between them. CDR3 region: CASASQNRPGDTIYF. CDR3 sequence (DNA): TGTGCCAGCGCTAGCCAAAACAGGCCGGGGGACACCATATATTTT.

This clone came up once. The rearrangement links TRBV7-9 to TRBJ2-1; 8 bases line up with TRBD2. The V gene end was trimmed by 1 base and the J gene end by 4 bases; junction bases not matched to a gene: 9. The CDR3 spans 17 residues. Germline CDR1 reads SEHNR; CDR2 reads FQNEAQ (reference sequence). The CDR3 DNA reads TGTGCCAGCAGCTTAGGTACGGGAGGGGGGGATTACAATGAGCAGTTCTTC. Translated, it gives CASSLGTGGGDYNEQFF.

The chain recombines TRBV2 with TRBJ2-5, with TRBD2 as a possible D gene (7 bases). The CDR3 is made up of 11 amino acids. Germline-derived CDR1 and CDR2 are SNHLY and FYNNEI. Trimming cost V 9 bases and J 9 bases, with 14 bases left between them. The CDR3 nucleotides read TGTGCCAGTAGGGGGGGGTCGGCCCAGTACTTC. It codes for CASRGGSAQYF.

Only a few counts were recorded for this clone. The rearrangement uses TRBV10-3 and TRBJ1-5; possible D gene TRBD1, 6 bases. CDR1 is ENHRY and CDR2 is SYGVKD in the germline V gene. CDR3 length equals 14 residues. The V end was cut by 3 bases, the J end by 13 bases, with 19 bases between. The CDR3 loop is CAISDGQFRGIQHF. CDR3 nucleotides: TGTGCCATCAGTGACGGTCAGTTTAGGGGGATACAGCATTTT.

The chain combines TRBV6-1 with TRBJ1-5; D ambiguous. Germline V CDR1 and CDR2: MNHNS, SASEGT. The V end was cut by 3 bases, the J end by 4 bases, with 4 bases between. The CDR3 spans 12 residues. CDR3 sequence reads: CASSDYNQPQHF. In DNA form, the CDR3 reads TGTGCCAGCAGTGATTATAATCAGCCCCAGCATTTT.

The J gene is TRBJ1-3, the V gene TRBV7-2, with D perhaps matching TRBD1 (5 bases). V was shortened by 2 bases and J by 0 bases, with 11 bases between the two germline ends. CDR3 length: 16 residues. Germline assignment: CDR1 SGHTA and CDR2 FQGNSA. CDR3 sequence (DNA): TGTGCCAGCAGCTTATGGAATAGGGGCTCTGGAAACACCATATATTTT. Its translation: CASSLWNRGSGNTIYF.

This sequence joins TRBV7-8 and TRBJ2-3; a weak D match, TRBD2 (5 bases). V dropped 0 bases and J dropped 5 bases, with 15 bases sitting between them. This CDR3 contains 16 residues. The germline V gene encodes CDR1 SGHVS and CDR2 FQNEAQ. The CDR3 region is CASSLALASRKDTQYF. In DNA, the CDR3 is TGTGCCAGCAGCTTAGCGCTAGCTAGCAGAAAAGATACGCAGTATTTT.

J is TRBJ2-2 and V is TRBV6-6, with 10 bases matching TRBD1. From germline, CDR1 is MNHNY and CDR2 SVGAGI (reference sequence). The V segment lost 5 bases and the J segment 7 bases; nucleotides outside the gene matches: 10. The CDR3 is made up of 16 amino acids. CDR3 sequence (DNA): TGTGCCAGCAGTAACCCCGGGACAGGGGATGTCGGGGAGCTGTTTTTT. Translation: CASSNPGTGDVGELFF.

The V gene is TRBV7-2, the J gene TRBJ2-1, with 9 bases that match TRBD1. J was trimmed by 5 bases and V by 2 bases; bases with no gene match: 4. This CDR3 region has 15 residues. CDR1 is SGHTA, CDR2 FQGNSA, per germline. DNA for the CDR3: TGTGCCAGCAGCTTACAGGGACAGGGCAACAATGAGCAGTTCTTC. This gives the protein CASSLQGQGNNEQFF.

The rearrangement joins TRBV5-4 to TRBJ1-2, with 7 bases aligning to TRBD1. This CDR3 is 15 amino acids long. Unmatched junction bases numbered 11, after V lost 4 bases and J lost 5 bases. CDR1 is SGHNT, CDR2 YYREEE, per germline (reference sequence). In nucleotides, the CDR3 is TGTGCCAGCAGCCACGACAGGGTTCTTGGGTATGGCTACACCTTC. Translation gives CASSHDRVLGYGYTF. Full variable domain (rest looked up from reference TRBV5-4 and TRBJ1-2): ETGVTQSPTHLIKTRGQQVTLRCSSQSGHNTVSWYQQALGQGPQFIFQYYREEENGRGNFPPRFSGLQFPNYSSELNVNALELDDSALYLCASSHDRVLGYGYTFGSGTRLTVV.

The rearrangement uses TRBV7-2 and TRBJ1-5; perhaps TRBD1 as D (6 bases). This CDR3 region has 15 residues. Trimming shortened V by 2 bases and J by 6 bases, and 14 bases separated the two germline ends. CDR1 and CDR2 from the germline V gene are SGHTA and FQGNSA. The CDR3 region has the DNA TGTGCCAGCAGCTTATCGCAGGGGACGGGTCAGCCCCAGCATTTT. As protein: CASSLSQGTGQPQHF.

The chain has TRBV5-1 and TRBJ2-7; 9 bases align to TRBD2. V shed 3 bases, J shed 5 bases, and the junction held 6 bases outside the gene matches. The CDR3 loop spans 14 amino acids. Germline V lookup: CDR1 SGHRS, CDR2 YFSETQ. The CDR3: CASSSRGGVHEQYF. The CDR3 DNA reads as TGCGCCAGCAGCTCCCGCGGGGGGGTACACGAGCAGTACTTC.

The genes are TRBV5-1 and TRBJ2-2; D possibly corresponds to TRBD1 (6 bases). Trimming stripped 0 bases from V and 6 bases from J, with 9 bases between. The CDR3 is made up of 14 amino acids. CDR1 and CDR2 from the germline V gene are SGHRS and YFSETQ. CDR3 sequence: CASSLVTGSGELFF. The CDR3 nucleotides are TGCGCCAGCAGCTTGGTTACAGGGTCCGGGGAGCTGTTTTTT.

The chain links TRBV2 to TRBJ1-1, with 10 bases matching TRBD1. The junction had 3 bases not matched to a gene; V was cut back by 4 bases and J by 4 bases. Germline V CDR1 and CDR2: SNHLY, FYNNEI. The CDR3 spans 14 residues. CDR3 DNA: TGTGCCAGCAGTGGGACAGGGGGAGGCACTGAAGCTTTCTTT. Encoded protein: CASSGTGGGTEAFF.

This clone was observed a single time. The gene calls are TRBV13 and TRBJ2-7; 16 nucleotides agree with TRBD2. CDR1 PRHDT and CDR2 FYEKMQ come from the germline V gene (reference sequence). This CDR3 is built from 15 residues. V lost 5 bases and J lost 4; bases outside the gene matches: 2. This CDR3 is CASSQGLAGGYEQYF. CDR3 nucleotides: TGTGCCAGCAGCCAGGGACTAGCGGGAGGGTACGAGCAGTACTTC.

This chain connects TRBV27 to TRBJ2-7; TRBD1 matches 10 bases. The germline CDR1 and CDR2 sequences are MNHEY and SMNVEV (reference sequence). Trimming removed 2 bases from V and 3 bases from J; junction bases left unmatched: 4. There are 15 residues in the CDR3. CDR3 protein: CASSLGGTGVYEQYF. The CDR3 DNA sequence: TGTGCCAGCAGTTTAGGGGGGACAGGGGTCTACGAGCAGTACTTC.

The chain uses TRBV28 and TRBJ2-7; TRBD1 aligns across 8 bases. The V segment lost 6 bases and the J segment 2 bases; nucleotides outside the gene matches: 12. Per the germline V gene, CDR1 is MDHEN and CDR2 is SYDVKM. The CDR3 totals 16 residues. CDR3 protein: CASRDPGQVNTYEQYF. In nucleotides, the CDR3 is TGTGCCAGCAGAGATCCGGGACAGGTAAACACCTACGAGCAGTACTTC. The full variable domain, its missing parts supplied by reference TRBV28 and TRBJ2-7, is DVKVTQSSRYLVKRTGEKVFLECVQDMDHENMFWYRQDPGLGLRLIYFSYDVKMKEKGDIPEGYSVSREKKERFSLILESASTNQTSMYLCASRDPGQVNTYEQYFGPGTRLTVT.

The chain carries TRBV11-2 and TRBJ1-6, with D possibly TRBD1 on 6 matching bases. Germline lookup yields CDR1 SGHAT and CDR2 FQNNGV. There are 15 residues in the CDR3. Trimming cost V 5 bases and J 7 bases, with 15 bases left between them. The CDR3 reads CASSPLTGKNSPLHF. As DNA, the CDR3 is TGTGCCAGCAGCCCATTGACAGGAAAAAATTCACCCCTCCACTTT.

The chain has TRBV28 and TRBJ1-5; perhaps TRBD1 as D (6 bases). Trimming took 5 bases from V and 1 from J, leaving 9 bases between them. The CDR3 covers 14 residues. From germline, CDR1 is MDHEN and CDR2 SYDVKM. The DNA for the CDR3 is TGTGCCAGCAGTGGGACACCAAGCAATCAGCCCCAGCATTTT. This translates into CASSGTPSNQPQHF. Combining the CDR3 with reference TRBV28 and TRBJ1-5 gives the whole variable domain DVKVTQSSRYLVKRTGEKVFLECVQDMDHENMFWYRQDPGLGLRLIYFSYDVKMKEKGDIPEGYSVSREKKERFSLILESASTNQTSMYLCASSGTPSNQPQHFGDGTRLSIL.

The CDR3 loop is CASTGTDPNGNYGYTF. The CDR3 region has the DNA TGTGCCAGCACCGGGACAGACCCAAACGGAAACTATGGCTACACCTTC. The V gene is TRBV11-3, the J gene TRBJ1-2, with 7 bases aligning to TRBD1. J was trimmed by 2 bases and V by 7 bases; bases with no gene match: 13. The V gene's germline CDR1 is SGHNT and CDR2 YENEEA. This CDR3 contains 16 residues.

This chain connects TRBV11-1 to TRBJ2-3; 7 bases map to TRBD1. The V gene's germline CDR1 is SGHAT and CDR2 FQDESV (reference sequence). Trimming removed 10 bases from V and 5 bases from J; junction bases left unmatched: 3. This CDR3 has 11 amino acids. CDR3: CANRDRDTQYF. The CDR3 bases are TGTGCCAACCGGGACAGAGATACGCAGTATTTT.